The sequence of this T cell receptor (beta chain) was determined in a study of human T cells and chemical hapten exposure. Study background: Small discrepancies in pooled library volume mainly accounted for the varying TCR yields per sample.

This clonotype was seen many times. What it recognizes is unknown. It was from unfractionated whole blood that total RNA was extracted. Study results and caveats: Sensitizing with DPC caused no change in TCRs above 1 in 1000 frequency.

The library labeled individual cDNA molecules by adding unique molecular identifiers to them. Study processing details: Sample TCR counts, which ranged from roughly 23,224 to 750,000, had a median of roughly 92,000. TCRdb passed the reads through MiXCR, listing each CDR3 protein once. These V and J calls rely on TCRdb rather than the paper's analysis. Among about 120,000 distinct CDR3 sequences, more than 8.5% were seen once, and the ten largest hold 1.4%. V was shortened by 3 bases and J by 7 bases, with 10 bases between the two germline ends. The CDR3 length is 12 residues. Germline values: CDR1 SGHAT, CDR2 FQNNGV.

The clonotype comes from a human donor in good health. Some clones in this sample may be carry-over from other donors' samples. This rearrangement joins TRBV11-2 to TRBJ2-7, with D possibly TRBD1 on 5 matching bases. Source material: whole blood. The CDR3 is CASSFLPGEQYF. The CDR3 coding sequence is TGTGCCAGCAGCTTTCTTCCAGGGGAGCAGTACTTC.